The present T cell receptor beta chain was sequenced within a study of shared clonotypes between healthy human individuals. Deep was the level used in running the assay. Repertoires were generated with immunoSEQ multiplex PCR, while TCRdb's copy carries only in-frame clones and drops some. This table holds a few million clones, 80% to 95% found once. Material: naive CD4+ T cells from PBMCs. This sample's subset: CD45RA+ positively selected. The sequence was obtained from a man younger than 35 in good health. Some clones in this sample may be carry-over from other donors' samples.

Here the CDR3 reads CAWGARRTEAFF. The CDR3 nucleotides read TGTGCCTGGGGGGCGCGTCGGACTGAAGCTTTCTTT. The chain uses TRBV30 and TRBJ1-1, with D perhaps matching TRBD1 (5 bases). Germline V gives CDR1 GTSNPN, CDR2 SVGIG (reference sequence). The CDR3 is made up of 12 amino acids. Trimming pared 5 bases from V and 5 bases from J, leaving 12 bases between. Drawing the rest from reference TRBV30 and TRBJ1-1, the complete variable domain is SQTIHQWPATLVQPVGSPLSLECTVEGTSNPNLYWYRQAAGRGLQLLFYSVGIGQISSEVPQNLSASRPQDRQFILSSKKLLLSDSGFYLCAWGARRTEAFFGQGTRLTVV.